A single sample gave rise to the 24 T cell receptor beta chains below, sequenced in a study of blood T cell repertoires in COVID-19. Some clones are missing from TCRdb's copy, which holds only in-frame ones; the method was immunoSEQ multiplex PCR. Here the sample spans roughly 340,000 clones, more than 80% being singletons. The sequenced sample was peripheral blood. These receptors came from a woman aged 25-40 years with COVID-19, enrolled during active disease.

The chain uses TRBV16 and TRBJ2-1; possible D gene TRBD1, 6 bases. This CDR3 comprises 14 residues. V was clipped by 2 bases and J by 13 bases, with 18 bases between them. Germline V CDR1 and CDR2: KGHSY, FQNENV. This chain's CDR3 is CASSQGPGEGVQFF. The CDR3 nucleotides read TGTGCCAGCAGCCAAGGGCCAGGGGAAGGCGTACAGTTCTTC.

The chain uses TRBV4-3 and TRBJ2-3, with D tentatively TRBD2 (6 bases). CDR3 length equals 16 residues. V was cut by 0 bases and J by 4 bases, with 14 bases left in between. Germline V gene data show CDR1 as LGHNA and CDR2 as YSLEER. The CDR3 region has the DNA TGCGCCAGCAGCCAAGATCCGGGCGGGACCCCAGATACGCAGTATTTT. This sequence encodes CASSQDPGGTPDTQYF.

The chain has TRBV18 and TRBJ1-3; the D is unclear. Germline V gene lookup returns CDR1 KGHSH and CDR2 LQKENI. The CDR3 runs 15 residues. The V end was cut by 1 base, the J end by 0 bases, with 7 bases between. This CDR3 reads CASSPLWSSGNTIYF. CDR3 bases: TGTGCCAGCTCACCACTCTGGAGCTCTGGAAACACCATATATTTT.

The rearrangement links TRBV6-2 or TRBV6-3 to TRBJ2-4, with unresolved D. V lost 6 bases, J lost 4 bases, and 7 bases lay in between. The CDR3 totals 12 residues. Germline lookup yields CDR1 MNHEY and CDR2 SVGEGT. The DNA for the CDR3 is TGTGCCAGCAGCCCTCCTAAAAACATTCAGTACTTC. Its protein is CASSPPKNIQYF.

The rearrangement joins TRBV2 to TRBJ1-3; 8 nucleotides line up with TRBD1. V shed 4 bases, J shed 0 bases, and the junction held 5 bases outside the gene matches. Germline assignment: CDR1 SNHLY and CDR2 FYNNEI. The CDR3 covers 16 residues. CDR3 bases: TGTGCCAGCAGTGTTCAGGGGGCATACTCTGGAAACACCATATATTTT. Translated: CASSVQGAYSGNTIYF.

Only a few counts were recorded for this clone. V gene TRBV18 combines with J gene TRBJ2-2, with 8 bases that match TRBD1. This CDR3 has 16 amino acids. J lost 1 base, V lost 4 bases, and 5 bases had no gene match. CDR1 is KGHSH, CDR2 LQKENI, per germline. In DNA, the CDR3 is TGTGCCAGCTCACAAGACAGGGGATGGAACACCGGGGAGCTGTTTTTT. Protein sequence: CASSQDRGWNTGELFF.

The chain is built from TRBV11-2 and TRBJ2-1, with D perhaps TRBD2 (5 bases). CDR1 and CDR2 (germline): SGHAT, FQNNGV. Trimming cost V 3 bases and J 9 bases, with 9 bases left between them. The CDR3 has 12 residues. CDR3 nucleotide sequence: TGTGCCAGCAGCTTCCAGGCGGGTGAGCAGTTCTTC. Its translation: CASSFQAGEQFF.

The V call is TRBV10-3, the J call TRBJ2-1, with D tentatively TRBD1 (6 bases). In germline, CDR1 is ENHRY, CDR2 SYGVKD. V was trimmed by 4 bases and J by 8 bases, leaving 12 bases between them. The CDR3 sequence is 13 residues long. The CDR3 DNA follows: TGTGCCATCAGTGCGACCGAGGGGGATGAGCAGTTCTTC. Translated: CAISATEGDEQFF.

The table lists this clone with a few counts. The CDR3 here is CASSMRAGPTTGETQYF. DNA of the CDR3: TGTGCCAGCAGTATGCGGGCGGGGCCAACCACGGGGGAGACCCAGTACTTC. The chain links TRBV2 to TRBJ2-5, with D maybe TRBD2 (6 bases). V shed 5 bases and J shed 5 bases, with 24 bases lying between them. Germline CDR1 is SNHLY and CDR2 is FYNNEI. The length of the CDR3 is 17 residues.

This clone was recorded once. The chain is built from TRBV7-2 and TRBJ2-1; weak D call: TRBD1 (5 bases). V was pared by 3 bases and J by 6 bases, with 9 bases between. Germline CDR1 and CDR2: SGHTA and FQGNSA. This CDR3 has 13 residues. The CDR3 sequence is CASSFGRANEQFF. Written as DNA, the CDR3 is TGTGCCAGCAGCTTCGGCAGGGCCAATGAGCAGTTCTTC.

The CDR3 loop reads CASSSQNSPLHF. The CDR3 coding sequence is TGTGCCAGTAGTTCCCAGAATTCACCCCTCCACTTT. The chain employs TRBV19 and TRBJ1-6; D not certain. The CDR3 extends over 12 amino acids. Per the germline V gene, CDR1 is LNHDA and CDR2 is SQIVND (reference sequence). The V gene lost 5 bases and the J gene lost 7 bases, with 6 bases spanning the gap.

The chain couples TRBV6-1 to TRBJ1-1; D possibly corresponds to TRBD1 (6 bases). With 2 bases removed from V and 5 bases from J, the gap between germline ends came to 15 bases. The CDR3 length is 15 residues. In germline, CDR1 is MNHNS, CDR2 SASEGT. DNA for the CDR3: TGTGCCAGCAGTGAATTTCCAGGGGTGCAAACTGAAGCTTTCTTT. It yields the protein CASSEFPGVQTEAFF.

The V and J genes are TRBV10-3 and TRBJ2-1; 11 nucleotides agree with TRBD2. This CDR3 is built from 14 residues. Germline V gives CDR1 ENHRY, CDR2 SYGVKD. V dropped 11 bases and J dropped 6; count of bases not matched to a gene: 9. Written as DNA, the CDR3 is TGTGCCGCCGGGGGACTAGCGGCCATCAATGAGCAGTTCTTC. Residues: CAAGGLAAINEQFF.

This chain links TRBV5-4 with TRBJ2-7; a possible D gene is TRBD1 (6 bases). Trimming stripped 0 bases from V and 5 bases from J, with 12 bases between. The CDR3 extends over 14 amino acids. Germline CDR1 is SGHNT and CDR2 is YYREEE (reference sequence). The CDR3 here is CASSLGQDPHEQYF. The CDR3 DNA is TGTGCCAGCAGCTTGGGACAGGACCCCCACGAGCAGTACTTC.

This clone has more than one count but fewer than ten. V and J are TRBV14 and TRBJ1-1; no reliable D call. V was pared by 1 base and J by 5 bases, with 8 bases between. This CDR3 region has 13 residues. Germline values: CDR1 SGHDN, CDR2 FVKESK. CDR3 DNA sequence: TGTGCCAGCAGCCAAGGGAGGATAACTGAAGCTTTCTTT. This gives the protein CASSQGRITEAFF.

The chain employs TRBV4-2 and TRBJ2-7; the match to TRBD2 covers 7 bases. In germline, CDR1 is LGHNA, CDR2 YNFKEQ. The trim removed 3 bases at V and 5 bases at J, leaving 10 bases unmatched. The CDR3 extends over 15 amino acids. CDR3 DNA: TGTGCCAGCAGCCATAACCGGGACTACGGAGACGAGCAGTACTTC. It translates to CASSHNRDYGDEQYF.

The chain carries TRBV12-3 or TRBV12-4 and TRBJ1-1; 7 positions agree with TRBD1. CDR3 length: 13 residues. With V trimmed by 7 bases and J by 3 bases, 5 bases remained unmatched. The CDR3 protein is CASTEGGYTEAFF. CDR3 bases: TGTGCCAGCACCGAAGGGGGCTACACTGAAGCTTTCTTT.

V and J are TRBV27 and TRBJ1-1; D might be TRBD1 (5 bases). Trimming shortened V by 2 bases and J by 6 bases, and 10 bases separated the two germline ends. CDR1 MNHEY and CDR2 SMNVEV come from the germline V gene (reference sequence). The CDR3 length is 13 residues. The CDR3 region has the DNA TGTGCCAGCAGTTTAGGTTCGGGGGCTGAAGCTTTCTTT. Translation: CASSLGSGAEAFF.

The chain combines TRBV18 with TRBJ1-3; a possible D gene is TRBD1 (5 bases). This CDR3 has 16 amino acids. Germline V gives CDR1 KGHSH, CDR2 LQKENI. Trimming took off 0 bases at V and 3 bases at J, with 12 bases between the two ends. This CDR3 is CASSPPGWGRGNTIYF. The DNA for the CDR3 is TGTGCCAGCTCACCACCGGGGTGGGGCCGTGGAAACACCATATATTTT.

Only a few counts were recorded for this clone. V and J are TRBV3-1 (or the pseudogene TRBV3-2) and TRBJ1-2, with 7 bases identical to TRBD1. V trimming: 0 bases; J trimming: 3 bases; junction bases outside the gene matches: 4. This CDR3 has 15 residues. From germline, CDR1 is LGHDT and CDR2 YNNKEL (reference sequence). The CDR3 here is CASSQELRGHYGYTF. CDR3 DNA: TGTGCCAGCAGCCAAGAACTGAGGGGGCACTATGGCTACACCTTC.

V gene TRBV6-5 combines with J gene TRBJ1-5, with unresolved D. The V end lost 5 bases, the J end lost 6 bases, and 17 bases lay between the germline ends. CDR3 length: 15 residues. The germline V gene has CDR1 MNHEY and CDR2 SVGAGI. CDR3 protein: CASSTRTGNGQPQHF. As DNA, the CDR3 is TGTGCCAGCAGTACCCGGACGGGGAACGGTCAGCCCCAGCATTTT.

The gene calls are TRBV12-3 or TRBV12-4 and TRBJ1-2; D not resolved. This CDR3 contains 13 residues. V lost 3 bases to trimming and J lost 0 bases, with 5 bases between them. The CDR3 loop is CASSLSTNYGYTF. CDR3 DNA: TGTGCCAGCAGTTTGTCAACTAACTATGGCTACACCTTC.

This clone came up a few times. V usage is TRBV19 and J usage is TRBJ1-5; 10 bases fit TRBD1. With 6 bases clipped from V and 5 bases from J, the junction kept 7 bases outside the gene matches. This CDR3 region has 15 residues. CDR1 LNHDA and CDR2 SQIVND come from the germline V gene (reference sequence). In nucleotides, the CDR3 is TGTGCCAGTAGGGACGGACAGGGGGTCTATCAGCCCCAGCATTTT. Protein sequence: CASRDGQGVYQPQHF.

The sample holds one count of this clone. At the DNA level, this CDR3 is encoded by other sequences in the same sample as well. The genes are TRBV20-1 and TRBJ1-4; 7 bases fit TRBD1. This CDR3 comprises 11 residues. J was trimmed by 10 bases and V by 6 bases; bases with no gene match: 5. CDR1 and CDR2 from the germline V gene are DFQATT and SNEGSKA (reference sequence). CDR3 in DNA: TGCAGTGCAAGACAGGGAGGAAAACTGTTTTTT. Translating gives CSARQGGKLFF.